Following are 30 T cell receptor beta chains from one sample sequenced in a study of blood T cell repertoires in COVID-19. TCRdb's table, derived via immunoSEQ multiplex PCR, lists solely in-frame clones and lacks some. The sample has approximately 80,000 clones; around 90% are singletons. The source material was peripheral blood. The receptors come from a human donor in a cohort sampled during active COVID-19.

The chain joins TRBV7-9 to TRBJ2-1; perhaps TRBD1 as D (5 bases). Trimming shortened V by 5 bases and J by 8 bases, and 19 bases separated the two germline ends. CDR1 SEHNR and CDR2 FQNEAQ come from the germline V gene (reference sequence). The CDR3 consists of 15 residues. In nucleotides, the CDR3 is TGTGCCAGCAGCCCCAGGGTGGGTTCTTTCGATGAGCAGTTCTTC. Protein: CASSPRVGSFDEQFF. Full variable domain (rest looked up from reference TRBV7-9 and TRBJ2-1): DTGVSQNPRHKITKRGQNVTFRCDPISEHNRLYWYRQTLGQGPEFLTYFQNEAQLEKSRLLSDRFSAERPKGSFSTLEIQRTEQGDSAMYLCASSPRVGSFDEQFFGPGTRLTVL.

The chain couples TRBV21-1 to TRBJ2-5; TRBD2 was called by the table and not checked on the DNA. TRBV21-1 is recorded as a pseudogene. CDR3 length: 19 residues. CDR3 sequence: CASSTGPWWRGGVEETQYF. The CDR3 bases are TGTGCCAGCAGCACGGGGCCCTGGTGGCGGGGGGGCGTGGAAGAGACCCAGTACTTC.

The chain links TRBV4-2 to TRBJ2-3; D gene ambiguous. The CDR3 totals 16 residues. Germline V gives CDR1 LGHNA, CDR2 YNFKEQ. V lost 1 base to trimming and J lost 2 bases, with 13 bases between them. As DNA, the CDR3 is TGTGCCAGCAGCCAAGGAGACTGGAGTTTCACAGATACGCAGTATTTT. Residues: CASSQGDWSFTDTQYF.

This chain uses TRBV30 with TRBJ2-7; tentatively, D is TRBD2 (6 bases). Trimming stripped 3 bases from V and 5 bases from J, with 14 bases between. Germline CDR1 GTSNPN, CDR2 SVGIG (reference sequence). The CDR3 length is 13 residues. The DNA for the CDR3 is TGTGCCTGGAGCCCGGGGGTGGGGAACGAGCAGTACTTC. Protein sequence: CAWSPGVGNEQYF.

The chain has TRBV20-1 and TRBJ1-2; 7 positions match TRBD1. Germline V gene data show CDR1 as DFQATT and CDR2 as SNEGSKA (reference sequence). There are 14 residues in the CDR3. With V trimmed by 3 bases and J by 8 bases, 12 bases remained unmatched. The CDR3 coding sequence is TGCAGTGCTAGTCCCCCCCGGGGACAGTCCGGCTACACCTTC. Protein: CSASPPRGQSGYTF.

This chain links TRBV14 with TRBJ1-1; D is perhaps TRBD1 (5 bases). The V gene lost 1 base and the J gene lost 6 bases, with 12 bases spanning the gap. Germline CDR1 SGHDN, CDR2 FVKESK. The CDR3 loop spans 14 amino acids. The CDR3 sequence: CASSQGGQGSEAFF. The CDR3 DNA reads as TGTGCCAGCAGCCAAGGGGGCCAAGGCTCTGAAGCTTTCTTT.

This chain uses TRBV7-9 with TRBJ2-1; D might be TRBD2 (7 bases). This CDR3 has 16 amino acids. Trimming pared 7 bases from V and 7 bases from J, leaving 23 bases between. The germline V gene encodes CDR1 SEHNR and CDR2 FQNEAQ (reference sequence). The CDR3 nucleotides read TGTGCCAGCATCCGACAGGCGGGAGTCAATGGTAATGAGCAGTTCTTC. Protein sequence: CASIRQAGVNGNEQFF. The whole variable domain, remainder taken from reference TRBV7-9 and TRBJ2-1, is DTGVSQNPRHKITKRGQNVTFRCDPISEHNRLYWYRQTLGQGPEFLTYFQNEAQLEKSRLLSDRFSAERPKGSFSTLEIQRTEQGDSAMYLCASIRQAGVNGNEQFFGPGTRLTVL.

This chain uses TRBV10-3 with TRBJ2-3; tentative D call: TRBD2 (6 bases). The CDR3 loop spans 16 amino acids. In germline, CDR1 is ENHRY, CDR2 SYGVKD. V lost 0 bases and J 1 base, leaving 11 bases between the germline ends. The CDR3 region has the DNA TGTGCCATCAGTGAGTCTTTAGCGGTAGGCACAGATACGCAGTATTTT. It specifies CAISESLAVGTDTQYF.

The rearrangement joins TRBV7-8 to TRBJ2-7, with 14 bases aligning to TRBD2. After removal of 5 bases from V and 6 bases from J, the junction contained 3 bases not matched to a gene. The V gene's germline CDR1 is SGHVS and CDR2 FQNEAQ. The CDR3 has 14 residues. This CDR3 is CASSTGLAGAEQYF. The DNA for the CDR3 is TGTGCCAGCAGCACGGGACTAGCGGGAGCCGAGCAGTACTTC.

Turning to this clone: Other DNA sequences in this specimen translate into the identical CDR3. CDR3 sequence: CASSSGQSYEQYF. The DNA of the CDR3 is TGCGCCAGCAGCTCTGGGCAATCCTACGAGCAGTACTTC. The genes are TRBV5-1 and TRBJ2-7; D remains unclear. With 3 bases removed from V and 1 base from J, the gap between germline ends came to 8 bases. CDR3 length: 13 residues. Germline V gene lookup returns CDR1 SGHRS and CDR2 YFSETQ.

This clone was seen only a few times. CDR3 sequence: CASSLAGSRNSPLHF. CDR3 nucleotide sequence: TGTGCCAGCAGCTTGGCTGGGAGTCGGAATTCACCCCTCCACTTT. The chain joins TRBV5-4 to TRBJ1-6; D is unresolved. Per the germline V gene, CDR1 is SGHNT and CDR2 is YYREEE (reference sequence). The CDR3 loop spans 15 amino acids. Trimming stripped 0 bases from V and 7 bases from J, with 11 bases between.

The rearrangement joins TRBV19 to TRBJ2-3; 9 bases match TRBD2. CDR1 LNHDA and CDR2 SQIVND come from the germline V gene (reference sequence). There are 15 residues in the CDR3. The V and J ends lost 4 bases and 3 bases, in that order; junction bases with no gene match: 5. In nucleotides, the CDR3 is TGTGCCAGTAGTAATAGCGGGAGTTGGACAGATACGCAGTATTTT. Its translation: CASSNSGSWTDTQYF.

This clone was detected only once. The chain recombines TRBV9 with TRBJ2-5; perhaps TRBD1 as D (5 bases). Trimming stripped 1 base from V and 7 bases from J, with 14 bases between. The CDR3 has 14 residues. From germline, CDR1 is SGDLS and CDR2 YYNGEE. The CDR3 DNA follows: TGTGCCAGCAGCGTATTGGACGCCCAGGGGACCCAGTACTTC. It encodes CASSVLDAQGTQYF.

This rearrangement joins TRBV29-1 to TRBJ1-1; D remains unclear. The CDR3 has 11 residues. Trimming left V 3 bases short and J 6 bases short, with 8 bases between. CDR1 and CDR2 (germline): SQVTM, ANQGSEA. Here the CDR3 reads CSVEPGSEAFF. Written as DNA, the CDR3 is TGCAGCGTTGAGCCGGGATCTGAAGCTTTCTTT.

The chain employs TRBV27 and TRBJ1-4; 8 positions agree with TRBD1. CDR1 MNHEY and CDR2 SMNVEV come from the germline V gene (reference sequence). This CDR3 contains 16 residues. V gave up 3 bases and J gave up 10 bases; unmatched junction bases: 13. The CDR3 DNA is TGTGCCAGCAGTTTGGGTGCCGGACAGGGTATCGGAAAACTGTTTTTT. Translation: CASSLGAGQGIGKLFF. The full variable domain, completed using reference TRBV27 and TRBJ1-4, is EAQVTQNPRYLITVTGKKLTVTCSQNMNHEYMSWYRQDPGLGLRQIYYSMNVEVTDKGDVPEGYKVSRKEKRNFPLILESPSPNQTSLYFCASSLGAGQGIGKLFFGSGTQLSVL.

This sequence joins TRBV7-3 and TRBJ2-7; 8 bases line up with TRBD2. The CDR3 has 13 amino acids. Germline V gene data show CDR1 as SGHTA and CDR2 as FQGTGA. J lost 6 bases, V lost 3 bases, and 4 bases had no gene match. DNA of the CDR3: TGTGCCAGCAGCTTCGGGGGGGCAGGCGAGCAGTACTTC. It yields the protein CASSFGGAGEQYF. The full variable domain, in which reference TRBV7-3 and TRBJ2-7 provide the parts outside the CDR3, is GAGVSQTPSNKVTEKGKYVELRCDPISGHTALYWYRQSLGQGPEFLIYFQGTGAADDSGLPNDRFFAVRPEGSVSTLKIQRTERGDSAVYLCASSFGGAGEQYFGPGTRLTVT.

This clone was observed a single time. The rearrangement joins TRBV5-1 to TRBJ2-5; no clear D. Germline-derived CDR1 and CDR2 are SGHRS and YFSETQ. V was shortened by 1 base and J by 2 bases, with 6 bases between the two germline ends. The CDR3 has 13 amino acids. This CDR3 reads CASSLMTQETQYF. CDR3 DNA sequence: TGCGCCAGCAGCTTGATGACACAAGAGACCCAGTACTTC.

The V and J genes are TRBV29-1 and TRBJ2-5, with D perhaps matching TRBD2 (7 bases). V lost 5 bases, J lost 3 bases, and 13 bases lay in between. CDR1 SQVTM and CDR2 ANQGSEA come from the germline V gene. This CDR3 spans 13 amino acids. DNA of the CDR3: TGCAGCGTTCGAGGGGGGAGGGAAGAGACCCAGTACTTC. Translating it yields CSVRGGREETQYF.

The chain employs TRBV30 and TRBJ2-4; 12 nucleotides agree with TRBD2. Germline-derived CDR1 and CDR2 are GTSNPN and SVGIG (reference sequence). The V gene end was trimmed by 0 bases and the J gene end by 7 bases; junction bases not matched to a gene: 7. This CDR3 is 16 amino acids long. Written as DNA, the CDR3 is TGTGCCTGGAGTGTACGACTAGCGGGAGTTGGGAACATTCAGTACTTC. As protein: CAWSVRLAGVGNIQYF.

The rearrangement uses TRBV4-1 and TRBJ1-5, with 8 bases lining up with TRBD1. V shed 1 base and J 5 bases; nucleotides not matched to a gene: 4. The CDR3 totals 15 residues. Germline CDR1 is MGHRA and CDR2 is YSYEKL. The DNA for the CDR3 is TGCGCCAGCAGCCAAGGAGACAGGGGTTATCAGCCCCAGCATTTT. Translating it yields CASSQGDRGYQPQHF.

The chain employs TRBV19 and TRBJ1-2; D is perhaps TRBD1 (5 bases). This CDR3 has 18 residues. The ends were cut back, 2 bases at V and 0 bases at J, with 19 bases in the middle. The germline gives CDR1 LNHDA, CDR2 SQIVND (reference sequence). The CDR3 sequence: CASSIRNHQGSPNYGYTF. CDR3 DNA sequence: TGTGCCAGTAGTATACGAAACCACCAGGGTTCTCCTAACTATGGCTACACCTTC.

The chain links TRBV18 to TRBJ2-7, with D perhaps matching TRBD1 (6 bases). The ends were cut back, 2 bases at V and 1 base at J, with 12 bases in the middle. Per the germline V gene, CDR1 is KGHSH and CDR2 is LQKENI. The length of the CDR3 is 15 residues. The CDR3 here is CASSPGLQGSYEQYF. DNA of the CDR3: TGTGCCAGCTCACCAGGTCTACAGGGTTCCTACGAGCAGTACTTC.

CDR3 residues: CASSLRGGAYGYTF. DNA of the CDR3: TGTGCCAGCAGTTTACGGGGGGGCGCTTATGGCTACACCTTC. This rearrangement joins TRBV28 to TRBJ1-2, with D perhaps TRBD1 (6 bases). This CDR3 is 14 amino acids long. In germline, CDR1 is MDHEN, CDR2 SYDVKM. The germline V and J ends were trimmed by 2 bases and 5 bases, with 12 bases remaining between them.

The rearrangement links TRBV4-2 to TRBJ2-1, with 10 bases identical to TRBD2. J was trimmed by 6 bases and V by 1 base; bases with no gene match: 6. The CDR3 spans 16 residues. Germline lookup yields CDR1 LGHNA and CDR2 YNFKEQ. The CDR3 is CASSQVSGGPPNEQFF. Here the CDR3 DNA reads TGTGCCAGCAGCCAAGTTAGCGGGGGGCCTCCCAATGAGCAGTTCTTC.

The chain combines TRBV6-6 with TRBJ2-5, with TRBD1 matching 10 bases. Germline CDR1 MNHNY, CDR2 SVGAGI (reference sequence). Trimming cost V 6 bases and J 1 base; bases outside gene matches: 5. The CDR3 runs 15 residues. The CDR3 DNA reads TGTGCCAGCAGGTCTCGACAGGGGGCCCAAGAGACCCAGTACTTC. It is translated as CASRSRQGAQETQYF.

This clone was seen once. Its ends do not fully match the called genes, so a read error is possible. This chain connects TRBV5-1 to TRBJ2-5, with 9 bases that match TRBD2. The CDR3 has 17 amino acids. Looked up from germline, CDR1 is SGHRS and CDR2 is YFSETQ. DNA for the CDR3: TGCGCCCGCAGCTGGGGGGCTCGCGGGGGGGCCGGAGAGACCCAGTACTTC. Residues: CARSWGARGGAGETQYF.

CDR3 coding DNA: TGTGCCAGCAGCCAAGATACAGCGAACACTGAAGCTTTCTTT. Protein product: CASSQDTANTEAFF. This rearrangement joins TRBV3-1 (or the pseudogene TRBV3-2) to TRBJ1-1; no clear D gene. The V gene's germline CDR1 is LGHDT and CDR2 YNNKEL (reference sequence). This CDR3 comprises 14 residues. V dropped 0 bases and J dropped 1 base, with 6 bases sitting between them.

In regard to this clone: Relative to the germline gene, one junction end is altered; a read error may explain this. The chain carries TRBV6-5 and TRBJ1-4; tentative D call: TRBD1 (5 bases). Germline-derived CDR1 and CDR2 are MNHEY and SVGAGI. CDR3 size: 15 residues. The CDR3 region has the DNA TGTGCCAGCAGTGACTCCGGGGGGGGTAGGGAAAAACTGTTTTTT. Residues: CASSDSGGGREKLFF.

The rearrangement uses TRBV10-3 and TRBJ2-5, with 9 bases lining up with TRBD1. CDR1 and CDR2 from the germline V gene are ENHRY and SYGVKD. V lost 6 bases, J lost 0 bases, and 5 bases stayed unmatched. The CDR3 is 15 residues long. The CDR3 region has the DNA TGTGCCATCAGCCGACAGGGGGATAACCAAGAGACCCAGTACTTC. It is translated as CAISRQGDNQETQYF.

CDR3 sequence reads: CASSALAGVNTGELFF. In nucleotides, the CDR3 is TGTGCCAGCAGCGCCCTAGCGGGAGTAAACACCGGGGAGCTGTTTTTT. The V and J genes are TRBV2 and TRBJ2-2, with TRBD2 identical over 10 bases. Germline V CDR1 and CDR2: SNHLY, FYNNEI. The CDR3 totals 16 residues. The junction had 6 bases not matched to a gene; V was cut back by 6 bases and J by 2 bases.